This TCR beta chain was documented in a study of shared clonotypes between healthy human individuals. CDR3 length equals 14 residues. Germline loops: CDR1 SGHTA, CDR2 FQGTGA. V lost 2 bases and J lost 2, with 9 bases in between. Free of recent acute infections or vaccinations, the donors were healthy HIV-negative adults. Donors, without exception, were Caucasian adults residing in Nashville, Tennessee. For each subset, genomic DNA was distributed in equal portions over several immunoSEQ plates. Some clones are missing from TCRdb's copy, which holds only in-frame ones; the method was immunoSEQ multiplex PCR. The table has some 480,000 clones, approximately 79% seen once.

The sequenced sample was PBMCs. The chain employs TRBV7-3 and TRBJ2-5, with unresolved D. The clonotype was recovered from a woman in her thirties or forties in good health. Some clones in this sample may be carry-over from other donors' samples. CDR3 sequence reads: CASSLGTIQETQYF. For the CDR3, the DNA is TGTGCCAGCAGCTTAGGCACGATACAAGAGACCCAGTACTTC.